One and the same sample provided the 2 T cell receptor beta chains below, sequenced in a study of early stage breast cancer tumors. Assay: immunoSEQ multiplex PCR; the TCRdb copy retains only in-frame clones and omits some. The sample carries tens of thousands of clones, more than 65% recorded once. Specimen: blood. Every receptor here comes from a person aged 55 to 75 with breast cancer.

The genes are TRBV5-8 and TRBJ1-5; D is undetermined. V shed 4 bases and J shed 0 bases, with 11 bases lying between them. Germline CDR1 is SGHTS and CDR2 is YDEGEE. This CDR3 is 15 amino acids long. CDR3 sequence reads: CASSRGGYSNQPQHF. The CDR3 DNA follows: TGTGCCAGCAGCCGGGGAGGGTATAGCAATCAGCCCCAGCATTTT. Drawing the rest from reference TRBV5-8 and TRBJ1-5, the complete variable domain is EAGVTQSPTHLIKTRGQQATLRCSPISGHTSVYWYQQALGLGLQFLLWYDEGEERNRGNFPPRFSGRQFPNYSSELNVNALELEDSALYLCASSRGGYSNQPQHFGDGTRLSIL.

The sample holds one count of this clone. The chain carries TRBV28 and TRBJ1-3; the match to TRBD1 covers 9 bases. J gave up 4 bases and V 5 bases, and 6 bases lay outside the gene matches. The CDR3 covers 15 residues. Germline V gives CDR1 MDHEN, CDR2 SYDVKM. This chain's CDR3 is CASSEPGQGGNTIYF. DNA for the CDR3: TGTGCCAGCAGTGAACCGGGACAGGGAGGAAACACCATATATTTT.